This T cell receptor (beta chain) was sequenced for a study of graft-versus-host responses after intestinal transplantation. This clone has a handful of counts. No antigen is known for it. The assay was immunoSEQ multiplex PCR, and TCRdb's table has in-frame clones only and misses some. The sample holds 65,000 to 90,000 clones; 92% are singletons and the top ten take roughly 0.37%. Study-wide points: There were GvH clones found in recipient marrow, and some of them appeared first in ileum or blood.

The source was unstimulated CD8+ T cells sorted from spleen or lymph node cells, collected before transplant. The receptor's source is a human donor who was the organ donor for an intestinal transplant.

As DNA, the CDR3 is TGTGCCAGTAGTCCCCCTTCGATGTGGTCAGGGACAAACTATGGCTACACCTTC. This sequence encodes CASSPPSMWSGTNYGYTF. The rearrangement joins TRBV19 to TRBJ1-2; possibly TRBD1 for D (6 bases). The germline gives CDR1 LNHDA, CDR2 SQIVND (reference sequence). The CDR3 totals 18 residues. V dropped 5 bases and J dropped 2 bases, with 24 bases sitting between them.